Here is one TCR beta chain with its context. Per the original methods: It was from reference gene primer amplification that nucleated cell counts were estimated. The data were produced by immunoSEQ multiplex PCR, yet TCRdb's version contains in-frame clones alone and is incomplete. V and J calls and clone size are those listed in that table; D and trimming were worked out from the DNA. The table includes under 70,000 clones, roughly 78% detected once. The record originates from a study of blood T cell repertoires in COVID-19. The wider study: There were acute and convalescent COVID-19 samples, and they came from the United States, Italy and Spain. T cells, B-cell-depleted T cells, or PBMCs supplied cDNA or gDNA.

This TCR was recovered from a human donor in a cohort sampled during active COVID-19. Sequenced material: peripheral blood.

The CDR3 nucleotides read TGCGCCAGCAGCTTAGAACAGGGGGCCGTCTATGGCTACACCTTC. Protein product: CASSLEQGAVYGYTF. The V call is TRBV5-1, the J call TRBJ1-2, with TRBD1 matching over 9 bases. J lost 4 bases, V lost 2 bases, and 6 bases had no gene match. Germline V lookup: CDR1 SGHRS, CDR2 YFSETQ. The CDR3 length is 15 residues.